The 29 T cell receptor beta chains listed next were all sequenced from one sample in a study of blood T cell repertoires in COVID-19. The table came from immunoSEQ multiplex PCR; TCRdb's copy has only in-frame clones and leaves some out. The sample consists of roughly 160,000 clones, roughly 80% of them appearing once. The sequencing sample was made of PBMCs or T cells enriched from blood (not recorded which). These receptors came from a man aged 50 or older who had recovered from COVID-19.

The chain combines TRBV5-1 with TRBJ1-1; 7 bases are shared with TRBD1. With 0 bases clipped from V and 10 bases from J, the junction kept 9 bases outside the gene matches. The CDR3 runs to 14 residues. Germline CDR1 and CDR2: SGHRS and YFSETQ. CDR3 nucleotides: TGCGCCAGCAGCTTGGGGCAGGGGGGATTGGCAGCTTTCTTT. Its translation: CASSLGQGGLAAFF. Variable domain in full (rest from reference TRBV5-1 and TRBJ1-1): KAGVTQTPRYLIKTRGQQVTLSCSPISGHRSVSWYQQTPGQGLQFLFEYFSETQRNKGNFPGRFSGRQFSNSRSEMNVSTLELGDSALYLCASSLGQGGLAAFFGQGTRLTVV.

The genes are TRBV25-1 and TRBJ1-4; D uncertain. Germline V gene lookup returns CDR1 MGHDK and CDR2 SYGVNS. CDR3 size: 17 residues. Between the trimmed V and J ends, which lost 4 bases and 0 bases, there was a span of 15 bases. CDR3 bases: TGTGCCAGCAGTGGGTCTCGAGGTTCCGCAACTAATGAAAAACTGTTTTTT. This encodes CASSGSRGSATNEKLFF.

The table lists this clone with a few counts. This sequence joins TRBV21-1 and TRBJ1-3; the DNA was not compared with TRBD1, the D call given in the table. TRBV21-1 is reported as a pseudogene. This CDR3 has 21 amino acids. CDR3 in DNA: TGTGCCAGCAGCAAATGTTACGAGGTTTGTGGGGACAGGGGTTGCGGAAACACCATATATTTT. This translates into CASSKCYEVCGDRGCGNTIYF.

The genes are TRBV19 and TRBJ1-2, with D possibly TRBD1 on 5 matching bases. Looked up from germline, CDR1 is LNHDA and CDR2 is SQIVND (reference sequence). The CDR3 totals 15 residues. Deletions cut 3 bases from V and 8 bases from J, with 19 bases between. The CDR3: CASSIFLGDLSGYTF. The CDR3 bases are TGTGCCAGTAGTATTTTTTTAGGGGATCTAAGCGGCTACACCTTC.

This clone was recorded only once. The J gene is TRBJ1-3, the V gene TRBV9; D remains ambiguous. In germline, CDR1 is SGDLS, CDR2 YYNGEE. V was pared by 4 bases and J by 6 bases, with 17 bases between. This CDR3 region has 15 residues. The DNA for the CDR3 is TGTGCCAGCAGCCTTCCAGACCGGGAGACAAACACCATATATTTT. It encodes CASSLPDRETNTIYF.

V and J are TRBV6-6 and TRBJ2-5, with 7 bases lining up with TRBD1. V shed 0 bases, J shed 5 bases, and the junction held 3 bases outside the gene matches. The CDR3 sequence is 14 residues long. Germline CDR1 is MNHNY and CDR2 is SVGAGI (reference sequence). The CDR3 sequence: CASSYSTGSETQYF. The DNA for the CDR3 is TGTGCCAGCAGTTACTCGACAGGGTCGGAGACCCAGTACTTC.

This chain links TRBV10-1 with TRBJ1-6, with D uncertain. The CDR3 is 14 residues long. The germline gives CDR1 WNHNN, CDR2 SYGVQD (reference sequence). V was pared by 7 bases and J by 6 bases, with 13 bases between. In DNA, the CDR3 is TGCGCCAGCATCACGTTCGGTGGTAATTCACCCCTCCACTTT. Amino acids: CASITFGGNSPLHF.

This CDR3 is CASSPNRGTGGNGYTF. The CDR3 DNA sequence: TGTGCCAGCAGCCCTAACCGCGGGACAGGGGGCAATGGCTACACCTTC. The chain is built from TRBV28 and TRBJ1-2, with 12 nucleotides matching TRBD1. The trim removed 6 bases at V and 6 bases at J, leaving 11 bases unmatched. The CDR3 extends over 16 amino acids. Germline CDR1 MDHEN, CDR2 SYDVKM.

The chain uses TRBV10-3 and TRBJ2-2; 10 nucleotides match TRBD2. With 6 bases clipped from V and 4 bases from J, the junction kept 5 bases outside the gene matches. This CDR3 contains 15 residues. CDR1 is ENHRY, CDR2 SYGVKD, per germline. CDR3 amino acids: CAISEGLASTGELFF. The CDR3 bases are TGTGCCATCAGCGAGGGACTAGCGTCCACCGGGGAGCTGTTTTTT.

Comments on this clone: One end of the junction varies from germline; a read error may be responsible. The genes are TRBV3-1 (or the pseudogene TRBV3-2) and TRBJ2-5; the match to TRBD2 covers 11 bases. The germline CDR1 and CDR2 sequences are LGHDT and YNNKEL (reference sequence). CDR3 length: 14 residues. The CDR3 DNA is TGTGCCAGCAGCCAACCCGGGGGGGCGACTAGCGGGGACTTC. Translation gives CASSQPGGATSGDF.

This clone was detected only a few times. The chain has TRBV19 and TRBJ2-5; 7 bases fit TRBD1. Unmatched junction bases numbered 5, after V lost 10 bases and J lost 0 bases. The CDR3 runs 13 residues. CDR1 is LNHDA and CDR2 is SQIVND in the germline V gene (reference sequence). The CDR3 region is CATRGGNQETQYF. Here the CDR3 DNA reads TGTGCCACCCGAGGGGGCAACCAAGAGACCCAGTACTTC.

The chain recombines TRBV3-1 (or the pseudogene TRBV3-2) with TRBJ1-2, with 7 nucleotides matching TRBD1. CDR1 and CDR2 from the germline V gene are LGHDT and YNNKEL (reference sequence). With V trimmed by 4 bases and J by 4 bases, 3 bases remained unmatched. The CDR3 length is 13 residues. The CDR3 sequence: CASSLGTAYGYTF. The CDR3 region has the DNA TGTGCCAGCAGCCTAGGGACAGCCTATGGCTACACCTTC.

This sequence joins TRBV6-5 and TRBJ1-3; 9 nucleotides line up with TRBD1. CDR1 is MNHEY and CDR2 is SVGAGI in the germline V gene. The CDR3 totals 16 residues. V lost 0 bases and J lost 6; bases outside the gene matches: 6. CDR3: CASSYSRQGVANTIYF. The CDR3 bases are TGTGCCAGCAGTTACTCGCGACAGGGGGTGGCAAACACCATATATTTT.

This chain joins TRBV11-2 and TRBJ2-2; 7 positions match TRBD1. Trimming removed 1 base from V and 1 base from J; junction bases left unmatched: 0. The germline V gene encodes CDR1 SGHAT and CDR2 FQNNGV. The CDR3 covers 15 residues. This chain's CDR3 is CASSLGQGNTGELFF. In nucleotides, the CDR3 is TGTGCCAGCAGCTTAGGACAGGGGAACACCGGGGAGCTGTTTTTT.

This chain uses TRBV4-1 with TRBJ1-6; D is unclear. The CDR3 totals 15 residues. Trimming took 4 bases from V and 6 from J, leaving 13 bases between them. Germline V CDR1 and CDR2: MGHRA, YSYEKL. CDR3 sequence reads: CASSPDVGFNSPLHF. CDR3 DNA: TGCGCCAGCAGCCCCGATGTGGGCTTTAATTCACCCCTCCACTTT.

The chain links TRBV9 to TRBJ2-2, with 11 bases identical to TRBD2. Unmatched junction bases numbered 4, after V lost 0 bases and J lost 0 bases. The germline CDR1 and CDR2 sequences are SGDLS and YYNGEE. The CDR3 covers 18 residues. The DNA of the CDR3 is TGTGCCAGCAGCGTAGCCCTAGCGGGGGGAACGAACACCGGGGAGCTGTTTTTT. Translated, it gives CASSVALAGGTNTGELFF.

The gene calls are TRBV29-1 and TRBJ1-1; D ambiguous. V dropped 7 bases and J dropped 0 bases, with 6 bases sitting between them. The CDR3 totals 11 residues. In germline, CDR1 is SQVTM, CDR2 ANQGSEA. CDR3 sequence reads: CSATVNTEAFF. In DNA, the CDR3 is TGCAGCGCCACTGTGAACACTGAAGCTTTCTTT.

The J gene is TRBJ2-5, the V gene TRBV11-2; no clear D. Trimming took off 1 base at V and 5 bases at J, with 11 bases between the two ends. The CDR3 extends over 14 amino acids. Germline CDR1 is SGHAT and CDR2 is FQNNGV. The CDR3 bases are TGTGCCAGCAGCTTAGGGCGAGGATGGGAGACCCAGTACTTC. Its translation: CASSLGRGWETQYF.

This chain links TRBV18 with TRBJ1-1; 7 positions agree with TRBD1. The V gene's germline CDR1 is KGHSH and CDR2 LQKENI. There are 13 residues in the CDR3. V gave up 4 bases and J gave up 6 bases; unmatched junction bases: 5. The CDR3 nucleotides read TGTGCCAGCTCACTAGGACAGGAGGCTGAAGCTTTCTTT. Its protein is CASSLGQEAEAFF.

The chain uses TRBV2 and TRBJ2-2; TRBD2 is a possible D gene (6 bases). The CDR3 totals 16 residues. The V end lost 2 bases, the J end lost 1 base, and 11 bases lay between the germline ends. The germline CDR1 and CDR2 sequences are SNHLY and FYNNEI. The DNA for the CDR3 is TGTGCCAGCAGTGAATGGGGGACTGTGAACACCGGGGAGCTGTTTTTT. Its translation: CASSEWGTVNTGELFF.

This clone was seen at least ten times. This chain joins TRBV11-2 and TRBJ1-2; 10 nucleotides line up with TRBD1. The CDR3 totals 14 residues. After removal of 3 bases from V and 2 bases from J, the junction contained 0 bases not matched to a gene. The germline CDR1 and CDR2 sequences are SGHAT and FQNNGV. CDR3 amino acids: CASSLGQGNYGYTF. In DNA, the CDR3 is TGTGCCAGCAGCTTGGGACAGGGGAACTATGGCTACACCTTC.

The J gene is TRBJ1-6, the V gene TRBV4-2, with 7 bases fitting TRBD1. CDR3 size: 18 residues. Germline V gene data show CDR1 as LGHNA and CDR2 as YNFKEQ. V lost 0 bases to trimming and J lost 4 bases; unmatched junction nucleotides: 9. CDR3 region: CASSQDPTGPFYNSPLHF. The CDR3 bases are TGTGCCAGCAGCCAAGATCCGACAGGGCCCTTTTATAATTCACCCCTCCACTTT.

The rearrangement uses TRBV7-9 and TRBJ2-7, with TRBD2 as a possible D gene (6 bases). The germline gives CDR1 SEHNR, CDR2 FQNEAQ (reference sequence). With 0 bases removed from V and 3 bases from J, the gap between germline ends came to 6 bases. CDR3 size: 13 residues. CDR3 sequence (DNA): TGTGCCAGCAGCTTAGCGGGGGGCTACGAGCAGTACTTC. Amino acid sequence: CASSLAGGYEQYF.

The chain is built from TRBV19 and TRBJ1-1; perhaps TRBD1 as D (5 bases). CDR3 length: 16 residues. Deletions cut 3 bases from V and 0 bases from J, with 14 bases between. CDR1 LNHDA and CDR2 SQIVND come from the germline V gene (reference sequence). The CDR3 loop is CASSIYPAGMNTEAFF. As DNA, the CDR3 is TGTGCCAGTAGTATCTACCCGGCAGGGATGAACACTGAAGCTTTCTTT.

The V gene is TRBV5-6, the J gene TRBJ1-1; no definite D call. The CDR3 contains 14 residues. V lost 2 bases and J 1 base, leaving 9 bases between the germline ends. From germline, CDR1 is SGHDT and CDR2 YYEEEE. In DNA form, the CDR3 reads TGTGCCAGCAGCTTCTTTGACAAGAACACTGAAGCTTTCTTT. Translating it yields CASSFFDKNTEAFF.

The V and J genes are TRBV7-6 and TRBJ1-6, with D possibly matching TRBD1 (6 bases). CDR3 length: 14 residues. Trimming cost V 5 bases and J 4 bases, with 9 bases left between them. The germline V gene has CDR1 SGHVS and CDR2 FNYEAQ. The CDR3 reads CASSRDRYNSPLHF. The DNA of the CDR3 is TGTGCCAGCAGCCGCGACAGGTATAATTCACCCCTCCACTTT.

This CDR3 is CASSQRRGLSTDTQYF. CDR3 nucleotide sequence: TGTGCCAGCAGCCAACGTAGGGGCCTGAGCACAGATACGCAGTATTTT. The V gene is TRBV3-1 (or the pseudogene TRBV3-2), the J gene TRBJ2-3, with D tentatively TRBD1 (5 bases). Germline values: CDR1 LGHDT, CDR2 YNNKEL (reference sequence). Trimming took 2 bases from V and 0 from J, leaving 12 bases between them. The CDR3 spans 16 residues.

This rearrangement joins TRBV5-1 to TRBJ2-4, with D perhaps TRBD1 (5 bases). Trimming removed 0 bases at V and 0 bases at J, with 22 bases between. The CDR3 extends over 20 amino acids. Germline V CDR1 and CDR2: SGHRS, YFSETQ. This chain's CDR3 is CASSLGPQQVMGLAKNIQYF. The DNA of the CDR3 is TGCGCCAGCAGCTTGGGGCCCCAGCAGGTAATGGGGCTAGCCAAAAACATTCAGTACTTC. Full variable domain (outside the CDR3, taken from reference TRBV5-1 and TRBJ2-4): KAGVTQTPRYLIKTRGQQVTLSCSPISGHRSVSWYQQTPGQGLQFLFEYFSETQRNKGNFPGRFSGRQFSNSRSEMNVSTLELGDSALYLCASSLGPQQVMGLAKNIQYFGAGTRLSVL.

The V and J genes are TRBV6-5 and TRBJ1-3; 8 nucleotides align to TRBD1. Germline CDR1 and CDR2: MNHEY and SVGAGI. The CDR3 totals 14 residues. V lost 8 bases to trimming and J lost 4 bases; unmatched junction nucleotides: 7. The CDR3 is CASGKQGEGNTIYF. CDR3 nucleotide sequence: TGTGCCAGCGGAAAACAGGGGGAGGGAAACACCATATATTTT.